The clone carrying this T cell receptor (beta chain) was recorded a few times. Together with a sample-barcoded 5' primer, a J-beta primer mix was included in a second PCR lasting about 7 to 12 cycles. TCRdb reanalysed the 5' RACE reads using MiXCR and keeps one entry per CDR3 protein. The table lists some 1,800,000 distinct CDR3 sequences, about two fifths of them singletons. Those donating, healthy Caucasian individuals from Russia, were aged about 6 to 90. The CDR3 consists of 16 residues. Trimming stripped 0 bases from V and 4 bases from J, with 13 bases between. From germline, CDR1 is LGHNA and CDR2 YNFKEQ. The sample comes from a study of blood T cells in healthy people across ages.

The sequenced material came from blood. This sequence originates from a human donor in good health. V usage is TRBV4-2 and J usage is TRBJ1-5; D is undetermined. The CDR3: CASSQDWSSFNQPQHF. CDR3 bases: TGTGCCAGCAGCCAAGACTGGAGTTCTTTTAATCAGCCCCAGCATTTT.